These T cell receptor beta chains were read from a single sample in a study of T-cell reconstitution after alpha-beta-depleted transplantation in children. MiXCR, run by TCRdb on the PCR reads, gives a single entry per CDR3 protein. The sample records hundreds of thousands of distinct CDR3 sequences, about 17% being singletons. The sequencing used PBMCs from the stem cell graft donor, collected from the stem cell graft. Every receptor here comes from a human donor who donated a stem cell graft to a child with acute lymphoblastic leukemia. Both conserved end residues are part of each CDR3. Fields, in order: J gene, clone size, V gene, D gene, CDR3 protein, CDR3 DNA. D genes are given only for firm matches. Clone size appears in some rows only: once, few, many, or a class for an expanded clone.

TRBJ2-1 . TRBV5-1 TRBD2 CASSRQNLAGGPRRIPHNEQFF TGCGCCAGCAGCCGGCAAAATCTAGCGGGAGGGCCCCGGAGGATTCCCCACAATGAGCAGTTCTTC
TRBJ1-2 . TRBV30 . CAWSIGQGKTLRYGYTF TGTGCCTGGAGCATCGGGCAGGGGAAAACCCTCCGCTATGGCTACACCTTC
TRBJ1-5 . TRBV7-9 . CASSPDTGGSQHF TGTGCCAGCAGCCCGGATACAGGCGGCTCCCAGCATTTT
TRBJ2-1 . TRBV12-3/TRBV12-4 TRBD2 CASSPPPSGGYNEQFF TGTGCCAGCAGCCCTCCCCCAAGCGGGGGGTACAATGAGCAGTTCTTC
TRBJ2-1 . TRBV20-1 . CCARDGNSANNEQFF TGCTGTGCTAGAGATGGTAATAGCGCCAACAATGAGCAGTTCTTC
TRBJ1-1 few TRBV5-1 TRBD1 CASTPGQGVSEAFF TGCGCCAGCACCCCGGGACAGGGAGTCTCTGAAGCTTTCTTT
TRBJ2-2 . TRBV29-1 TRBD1 CSGRGQGAMDTGELFF TGCAGTGGCCGTGGACAGGGGGCGATGGACACCGGGGAGCTGTTTTTT
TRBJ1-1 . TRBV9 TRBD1 CASSPGTGGPEAFF TGTGCCAGCAGCCCCGGGACAGGGGGGCCTGAAGCTTTCTTT
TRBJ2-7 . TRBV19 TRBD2 CASSPQAGEGHEQYF TGTGCCAGTAGTCCGCAAGCGGGAGAAGGCCACGAGCAGTACTTC
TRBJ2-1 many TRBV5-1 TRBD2 CASAVAGGYNEQFF TGCGCCAGCGCTGTGGCGGGAGGCTACAATGAGCAGTTCTTC
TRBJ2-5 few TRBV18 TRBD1 CASSPVQGEETQYF TGTGCCAGCTCACCAGTCCAGGGGGAAGAGACCCAGTACTTC
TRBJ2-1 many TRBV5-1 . CASSKQHNEQFF TGCGCCAGCAGCAAACAACACAATGAGCAGTTCTTC
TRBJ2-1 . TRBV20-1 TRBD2 CSAWSLAGGPESSYNEQFF TGCAGTGCTTGGAGTCTAGCGGGAGGGCCTGAGAGCTCCTACAATGAGCAGTTCTTC
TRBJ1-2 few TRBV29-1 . CSVAARQGQGYTF TGCAGCGTTGCAGCGAGGCAGGGGCAAGGCTACACCTTC
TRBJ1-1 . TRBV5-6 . CASSSWTENTEAFF TGTGCCAGCAGCTCCTGGACGGAGAACACTGAAGCTTTCTTT
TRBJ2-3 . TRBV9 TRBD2 CASSVVDSGRADTQYF TGTGCCAGCAGCGTAGTGGATAGCGGGAGGGCCGATACGCAGTATTTT
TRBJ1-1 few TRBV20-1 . CSLQQNTEAFF TGCAGCTTACAGCAGAACACTGAAGCTTTCTTT
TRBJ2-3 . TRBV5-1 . CASSLGQTSTDTQYF TGCGCCAGCAGCTTAGGACAAACTAGCACAGATACGCAGTATTTT
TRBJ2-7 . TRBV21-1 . CASRNRTGPYEQYF TGTGCCAGCAGGAATCGGACAGGGCCCTACGAGCAGTACTTC
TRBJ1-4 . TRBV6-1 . CASRPGPEPTNEKLFF TGTGCCAGCAGACCCGGCCCCGAACCAACTAATGAAAAACTGTTTTTT
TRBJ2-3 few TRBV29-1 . CSVAGTTDTQYF TGCAGCGTTGCCGGGACCACAGATACGCAGTATTTT
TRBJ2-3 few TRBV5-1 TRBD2 CASSYPSGRGDTQYF TGCGCCAGCAGCTACCCCAGCGGGAGGGGAGATACGCAGTATTTT
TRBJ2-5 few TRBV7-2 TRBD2 CASSSVVGRPVGTQYF TGTGCCAGCAGCTCCGTAGTCGGGAGGCCCGTGGGGACCCAGTACTTC
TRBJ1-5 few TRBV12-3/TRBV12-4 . CASSLYLNQPQHF TGTGCCAGCAGTTTATACCTCAATCAGCCCCAGCATTTT
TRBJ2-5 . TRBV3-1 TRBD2 CASSREGGSAETQYF TGTGCCAGCAGCCGGGAGGGCGGGAGTGCAGAGACCCAGTACTTC
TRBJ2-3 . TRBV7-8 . CASSLLAPRDTQYF TGTGCCAGCAGCCTACTAGCTCCGAGAGATACGCAGTATTTT
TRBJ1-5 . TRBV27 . CASSHGGAYSNQPQHF TGTGCCAGCAGTCATGGCGGGGCATATAGCAATCAGCCCCAGCATTTT
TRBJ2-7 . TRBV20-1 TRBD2 CSARDEAGGPHEQYF TGCAGTGCTAGAGATGAAGCGGGAGGGCCTCACGAGCAGTACTTC
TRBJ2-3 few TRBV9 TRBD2 CASRGGVTDTQYF TGTGCCAGCAGGGGAGGGGTCACAGATACGCAGTATTTT
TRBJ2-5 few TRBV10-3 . CAIGIGREETQYF TGTGCCATCGGGATAGGCCGGGAGGAGACCCAGTACTTC
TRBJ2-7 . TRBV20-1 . CSARARSYEQYF TGCAGTGCTAGAGCGCGCTCCTACGAGCAGTACTTC
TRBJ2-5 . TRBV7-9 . CASSYTGTAEVSQYF TGTGCCAGCAGCTATACCGGGACTGCCGAAGTTTCCCAGTACTTC
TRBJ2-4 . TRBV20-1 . CSASGESITKNIQYF TGCAGTGCTAGCGGCGAGAGCATTACCAAAAACATTCAGTACTTC
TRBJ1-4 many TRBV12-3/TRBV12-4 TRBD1 CASSSNRDRGRGLFF TGTGCCAGCAGTTCGAACCGGGACAGGGGGCGCGGGCTGTTTTTT
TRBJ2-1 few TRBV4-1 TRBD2 CASSPRRLAGGPSSYNEQFF TGCGCCAGCAGCCCAAGGCGACTAGCGGGAGGGCCAAGCTCCTACAATGAGCAGTTCTTC
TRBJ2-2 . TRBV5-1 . CASSFWGPPGELFF TGCGCCAGCAGCTTTTGGGGGCCGCCCGGGGAGCTGTTTTTT
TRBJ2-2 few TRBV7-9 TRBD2 CASSFLAGGAGELFF TGTGCCAGCAGTTTCCTAGCGGGAGGGGCCGGGGAGCTGTTTTTT
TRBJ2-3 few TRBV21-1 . CASSKVTSRMADTQYF TGTGCCAGCAGCAAAGTTACCAGTCGGATGGCAGATACGCAGTATTTT
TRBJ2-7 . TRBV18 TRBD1 CASSFSGTGFYEQYF TGTGCCAGCTCATTTTCCGGGACAGGGTTCTACGAGCAGTACTTC
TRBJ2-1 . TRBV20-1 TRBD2 CSAQKLAEPYNEQFF TGCAGTGCCCAGAAACTAGCGGAGCCTTACAATGAGCAGTTCTTC
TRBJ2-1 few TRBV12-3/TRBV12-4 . CASSFAVNEQFF TGTGCCAGCAGTTTCGCAGTAAATGAGCAGTTCTTC
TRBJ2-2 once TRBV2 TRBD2 CASGVAGETGELFF TGTGCCAGCGGCGTTGCGGGAGAGACCGGGGAGCTGTTTTTT